A single T cell receptor beta chain is shown here with its context. This entry is derived from a study of CD8+ T cells in alopecia areata. Study as a whole: Patients in the treated group were given tofacitinib by mouth, 5 to 10 mg twice a day.

The authors sorted CD4+ and CD8+ T cells from PBMCs. Per the germline V gene, CDR1 is SGHRS and CDR2 is YFSETQ. The CDR3 consists of 16 residues. The junction had 6 bases not matched to a gene; V was cut back by 3 bases and J by 3 bases. RNA was extracted and reverse transcribed into cDNA as the sequencing template. Using immunoSEQ multiplex PCR, the repertoire was profiled, and TCRdb retains in-frame clones only, with some absent. Among about 160,000 clones listed, roughly 50% were seen once. J is TRBJ2-5 and V is TRBV5-1, with 12 bases lining up with TRBD2. The TCR sequence derives from a human donor with alopecia areata. Sequencing was carried out using CD4+ T cells sorted from blood. The CDR3 coding sequence is TGCGCCAGCAGCTCCGTCTGGACTAGCGGGAAAGAGACCCAGTACTTC. It encodes CASSSVWTSGKETQYF.